A selection of T cell receptor beta chains follows, all from one sample in a study of tumor-infiltrating lymphocytes in primary liver carcinoma. TCRdb analysed the multiplex PCR reads with MiXCR anew, one entry per CDR3 protein. The sample has 100,000 or so distinct CDR3 sequences, approximately 70% seen once. The specimen sequenced was liver tumor tissue from sampling region 2. Source of these receptors: a woman aged 60-75 years with primary liver carcinoma and hepatitis B virus infection. The CDR3 runs from the conserved cysteine through the conserved F or W. The D gene is left open where the match is weak. Clone size is not always given. Where it is, it says once, few, many or a class for expanded clones.

V gene: TRBV29-1
D gene: NA
J gene: TRBJ2-2
clone size: NA
CDR3 length: 12
CDR3 protein: CSAPEHTGDLFF
CDR3 DNA: TGCAGCGCGCCAGAACACACCGGGGACCTGTTTTTT

V gene: TRBV13
D gene: NA
J gene: TRBJ2-1
clone size: many
CDR3 length: 14
CDR3 protein: CASSSHSRGNEQFF
CDR3 DNA: TGTGCCAGCAGCTCTCATTCTAGGGGCAATGAGCAGTTCTTC

V gene: TRBV15
D gene: NA
J gene: TRBJ1-6
clone size: NA
CDR3 length: 13
CDR3 protein: CATKLDNNSPLHF
CDR3 DNA: TGTGCCACCAAACTGGATAATAATTCACCCCTCCACTTT

V gene: TRBV20-1
D gene: NA
J gene: TRBJ2-6
clone size: once
CDR3 length: 16
CDR3 protein: CSVTKASTRRANVLTF
CDR3 DNA: TGTAGTGTAACAAAAGCCTCGACTCGGCGGGCCAACGTCCTGACTTTC

V gene: TRBV28
D gene: NA
J gene: TRBJ2-4
clone size: NA
CDR3 length: 13
CDR3 protein: CASEGQVKNIQYF
CDR3 DNA: TGTGCCAGCGAGGGGCAAGTCAAAAACATTCAGTACTTC

V gene: TRBV11-3
D gene: NA
J gene: TRBJ2-7
clone size: medium-sized
CDR3 length: 12
CDR3 protein: CASSAGQFSQYF
CDR3 DNA: TGTGCCAGCAGCGCCGGACAGTTTAGTCAGTACTTC

V gene: TRBV6-5
D gene: NA
J gene: TRBJ1-2
clone size: NA
CDR3 length: 13
CDR3 protein: CASIYGVSYGYTF
CDR3 DNA: TGTGCCAGCATTTACGGGGTATCCTATGGCTACACCTTC

V gene: TRBV5-4
D gene: NA
J gene: TRBJ1-2
clone size: few
CDR3 length: 14
CDR3 protein: CASSLTTGSYGYIF
CDR3 DNA: TGTGCCAGCAGCTTGACCACAGGGAGCTATGGCTACATCTTC

V gene: TRBV5-4
D gene: TRBD2
J gene: TRBJ2-1
clone size: many
CDR3 length: 15
CDR3 protein: CASRPSGSLSNEQFF
CDR3 DNA: TGTGCCAGCCGTCCTAGCGGGAGCTTGTCCAATGAGCAGTTCTTC

V gene: TRBV12-5
D gene: NA
J gene: TRBJ1-2
clone size: NA
CDR3 length: 16
CDR3 protein: CASGLAPTDSVSGYTF
CDR3 DNA: TGTGCTAGTGGTTTGGCACCCACGGATTCGGTGAGTGGTTACACCTTC

V gene: TRBV11-1
D gene: NA
J gene: TRBJ2-7
clone size: NA
CDR3 length: 13
CDR3 protein: CAGSFGDCYEQYF
CDR3 DNA: TGTGCCGGCAGCTTCGGAGACTGCTACGAGCAGTACTTC

V gene: TRBV6-5
D gene: NA
J gene: TRBJ1-1
clone size: NA
CDR3 length: 17
CDR3 protein: CVSSLRRTLYMNTEAFF
CDR3 DNA: TGTGTCAGCAGCCTCCGGCGGACGCTGTACATGAACACTGAAGCTTTCTTT

V gene: TRBV29-1
D gene: NA
J gene: TRBJ2-2
clone size: NA
CDR3 length: 13
CDR3 protein: CSATGHSGEELFF
CDR3 DNA: TGCAGCGCCACGGGGCACTCGGGCGAGGAGCTCTTTTTT

V gene: TRBV5-1
D gene: NA
J gene: TRBJ2-3
clone size: many
CDR3 length: 13
CDR3 protein: CASSLDITDTQYF
CDR3 DNA: TGCGCCAGCAGCTTGGACATCACAGATACGCAGTATTTT

V gene: TRBV5-4
D gene: TRBD2
J gene: TRBJ2-5
clone size: NA
CDR3 length: 16
CDR3 protein: CTSSLVLVGAGETQYF
CDR3 DNA: TGTACCAGCAGCTTGGTTCTAGTGGGAGCGGGGGAGACCCAGTACTTC

V gene: TRBV6-2/TRBV6-3
D gene: NA
J gene: TRBJ1-1
clone size: NA
CDR3 length: 11
CDR3 protein: CASGRHAEAFF
CDR3 DNA: TGTGCCAGCGGGAGACATGCCGAAGCTTTCTTT

V gene: TRBV12-3/TRBV12-4
D gene: NA
J gene: TRBJ2-1
clone size: NA
CDR3 length: 15
CDR3 protein: CASRPGWRSYNDQFF
CDR3 DNA: TGTGCCAGCAGGCCTGGCTGGAGGTCCTACAATGATCAGTTCTTC

V gene: TRBV5-1
D gene: NA
J gene: TRBJ1-3
clone size: NA
CDR3 length: 15
CDR3 protein: CASSLDGALGNTIYF
CDR3 DNA: TGCGCCAGCAGCCTGGACGGAGCGCTTGGAAACACCATATATTTT

V gene: TRBV7-8
D gene: TRBD2
J gene: TRBJ2-1
clone size: NA
CDR3 length: 16
CDR3 protein: CASILELAESWDEQFF
CDR3 DNA: TGTGCCAGCATCTTAGAACTAGCGGAATCCTGGGATGAGCAGTTCTTC

V gene: TRBV5-4
D gene: TRBD1
J gene: TRBJ2-1
clone size: many
CDR3 length: 16
CDR3 protein: CASSPGGTGSSNEQFF
CDR3 DNA: TGTGCCAGCAGCCCCGGAGGGACAGGGTCATCAAATGAGCAGTTCTTC

V gene: TRBV11-2
D gene: TRBD1
J gene: TRBJ1-1
clone size: medium-sized
CDR3 length: 17
CDR3 protein: CASSPRQGGYMNTEAFF
CDR3 DNA: TGTGCCAGCAGCCCGCGACAGGGGGGCTACATGAACACTGAAGCTTTCTTT

V gene: TRBV4-1
D gene: NA
J gene: TRBJ2-7
clone size: once
CDR3 length: 15
CDR3 protein: CASIQTRGMSYEQYF
CDR3 DNA: TGCGCCAGCATCCAGACCAGGGGTATGAGCTACGAGCAGTACTTC

V gene: TRBV25-1
D gene: NA
J gene: TRBJ2-1
clone size: NA
CDR3 length: 13
CDR3 protein: CASGDALRNEQFF
CDR3 DNA: TGTGCCAGCGGTGATGCGTTGCGCAATGAGCAGTTCTTC

V gene: TRBV29-1
D gene: NA
J gene: TRBJ2-5
clone size: NA
CDR3 length: 8
CDR3 protein: CSVRPSDF
CDR3 DNA: TGCAGTGTTCGGCCCTCGGACTTC

V gene: TRBV11-2
D gene: TRBD2
J gene: TRBJ2-2
clone size: NA
CDR3 length: 16
CDR3 protein: CASSQLAAINTGELFF
CDR3 DNA: TGTGCCAGCAGCCAACTAGCGGCCATTAACACCGGGGAGCTGTTTTTT

V gene: TRBV29-1
D gene: NA
J gene: TRBJ2-5
clone size: once
CDR3 length: 13
CDR3 protein: CNAPLLGRETEYF
CDR3 DNA: TGCAACGCACCTCTTCTTGGTAGAGAGACCGAGTACTTC

V gene: TRBV4-2
D gene: TRBD2
J gene: TRBJ2-3
clone size: NA
CDR3 length: 19
CDR3 protein: CTRSQDWTSESSGTDTQYF
CDR3 DNA: TGTACCAGGAGCCAAGATTGGACTAGCGAGAGCTCGGGCACAGATACGCAGTATTTC

V gene: TRBV12-3/TRBV12-4
D gene: NA
J gene: TRBJ2-3
clone size: NA
CDR3 length: 15
CDR3 protein: CASNPRGTRTDTQYF
CDR3 DNA: TGTGCCAGCAACCCAAGGGGAACTAGAACAGATACGCAGTATTTT

V gene: TRBV7-9
D gene: NA
J gene: TRBJ2-1
clone size: NA
CDR3 length: 15
CDR3 protein: CASSLEGARGNEQFF
CDR3 DNA: TGTGCCAGCAGCTTGGAGGGGGCTAGGGGCAATGAGCAGTTCTTC

V gene: TRBV5-5
D gene: TRBD2
J gene: TRBJ2-5
clone size: NA
CDR3 length: 15
CDR3 protein: CASSLVGHGREAQYF
CDR3 DNA: TGTGCCAGCAGCTTGGTAGGGCACGGGAGGGAGGCCCAGTACTTC

V gene: TRBV29-1
D gene: NA
J gene: TRBJ2-3
clone size: NA
CDR3 length: 15
CDR3 protein: CSVAYGSGSANRRYF
CDR3 DNA: NA

V gene: TRBV4-1
D gene: TRBD2
J gene: TRBJ2-1
clone size: NA
CDR3 length: 19
CDR3 protein: CASRQDSPTVGTSGYEQFF
CDR3 DNA: TGCGCCAGCAGACAAGACTCCCCGACAGTAGGGACTAGCGGATATGAGCAGTTCTTC

V gene: TRBV28
D gene: TRBD2
J gene: TRBJ2-7
clone size: few
CDR3 length: 16
CDR3 protein: CASSPGTSGPYYEQYF
CDR3 DNA: TGTGCCAGCAGTCCCGGGACTAGCGGGCCGTATTACGAGCAGTACTTC

V gene: TRBV30
D gene: NA
J gene: TRBJ1-1
clone size: once
CDR3 length: 14
CDR3 protein: CAWGASTEITEAFF
CDR3 DNA: TGTGCCTGGGGGGCATCAACGGAAATCACTGAAGCTTTCTTT

V gene: TRBV29-1
D gene: NA
J gene: TRBJ1-2
clone size: NA
CDR3 length: 16
CDR3 protein: CSVGGEGSRDNYDYTF
CDR3 DNA: TGCAGCGTTGGAGGGGAGGGTTCGAGGGATAACTATGACTACACCTTC